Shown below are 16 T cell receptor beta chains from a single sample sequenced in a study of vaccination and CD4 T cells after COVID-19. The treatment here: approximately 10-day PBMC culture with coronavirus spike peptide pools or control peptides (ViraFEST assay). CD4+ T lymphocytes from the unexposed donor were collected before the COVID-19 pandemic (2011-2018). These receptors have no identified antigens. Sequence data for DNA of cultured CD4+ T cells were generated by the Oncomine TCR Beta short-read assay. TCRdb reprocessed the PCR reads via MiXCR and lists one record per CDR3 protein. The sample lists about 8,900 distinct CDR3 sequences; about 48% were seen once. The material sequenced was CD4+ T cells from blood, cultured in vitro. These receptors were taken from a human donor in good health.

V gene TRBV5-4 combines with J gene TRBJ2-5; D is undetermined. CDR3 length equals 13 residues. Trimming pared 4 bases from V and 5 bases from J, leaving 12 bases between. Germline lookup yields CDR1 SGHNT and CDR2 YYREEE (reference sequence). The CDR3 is CASSNVSSETQYF. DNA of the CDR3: TGTGCCAGCAGCAATGTATCGAGTGAGACCCAGTACTTC.

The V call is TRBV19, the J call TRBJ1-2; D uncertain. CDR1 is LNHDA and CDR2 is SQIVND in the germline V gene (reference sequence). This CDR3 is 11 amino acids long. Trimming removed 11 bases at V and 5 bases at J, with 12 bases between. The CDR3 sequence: CAGRIGYGYTF. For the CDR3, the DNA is TGTGCCGGAAGGATCGGGTATGGCTACACCTTC.

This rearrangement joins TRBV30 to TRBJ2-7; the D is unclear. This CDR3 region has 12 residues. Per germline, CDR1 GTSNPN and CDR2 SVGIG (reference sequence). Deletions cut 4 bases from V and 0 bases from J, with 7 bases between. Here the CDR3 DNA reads TGTGCCTGGATCTCGAGCTCCTACGAGCAGTACTTC. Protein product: CAWISSSYEQYF.

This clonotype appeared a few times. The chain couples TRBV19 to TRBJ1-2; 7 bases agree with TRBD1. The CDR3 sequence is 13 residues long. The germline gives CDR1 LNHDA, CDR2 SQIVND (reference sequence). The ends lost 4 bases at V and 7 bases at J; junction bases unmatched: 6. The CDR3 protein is CASSRTGEVGYTF. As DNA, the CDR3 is TGTGCCAGTAGTAGAACAGGGGAAGTTGGCTACACCTTC.

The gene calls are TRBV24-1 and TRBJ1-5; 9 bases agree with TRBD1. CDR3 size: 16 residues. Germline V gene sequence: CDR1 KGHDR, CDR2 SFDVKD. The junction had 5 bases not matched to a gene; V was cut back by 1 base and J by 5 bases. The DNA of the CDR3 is TGTGCCACCAGTGATTTTGACAGGGGGAATGATCAGCCCCAGCATTTT. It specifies CATSDFDRGNDQPQHF.

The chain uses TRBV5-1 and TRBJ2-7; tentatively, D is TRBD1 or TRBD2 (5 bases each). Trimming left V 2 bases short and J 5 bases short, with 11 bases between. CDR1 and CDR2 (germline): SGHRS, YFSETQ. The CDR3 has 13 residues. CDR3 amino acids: CASSFGGLDEQYF. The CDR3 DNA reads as TGCGCCAGCAGCTTTGGGGGTTTGGACGAGCAGTACTTC.

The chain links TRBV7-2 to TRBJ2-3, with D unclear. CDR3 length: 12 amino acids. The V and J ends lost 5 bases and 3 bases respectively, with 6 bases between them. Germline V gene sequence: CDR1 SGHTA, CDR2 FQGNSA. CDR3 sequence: CASSQSTDTQYF. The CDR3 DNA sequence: TGTGCCAGCAGCCAGAGTACAGATACGCAGTATTTT.

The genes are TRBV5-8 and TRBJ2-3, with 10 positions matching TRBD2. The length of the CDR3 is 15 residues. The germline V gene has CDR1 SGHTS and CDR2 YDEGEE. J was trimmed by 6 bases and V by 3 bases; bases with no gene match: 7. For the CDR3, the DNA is TGTGCCAGCAGCTCAGAAGCGGGGGGGCCTGATACGCAGTATTTT. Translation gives CASSSEAGGPDTQYF.

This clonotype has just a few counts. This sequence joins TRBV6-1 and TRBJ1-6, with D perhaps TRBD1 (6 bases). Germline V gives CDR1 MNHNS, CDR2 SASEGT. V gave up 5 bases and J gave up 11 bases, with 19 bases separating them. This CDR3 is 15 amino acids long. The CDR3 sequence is CASSRTVGQRAPLHF. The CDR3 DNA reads TGTGCCAGCAGTCGGACAGTCGGTCAAAGGGCACCCCTCCACTTT.

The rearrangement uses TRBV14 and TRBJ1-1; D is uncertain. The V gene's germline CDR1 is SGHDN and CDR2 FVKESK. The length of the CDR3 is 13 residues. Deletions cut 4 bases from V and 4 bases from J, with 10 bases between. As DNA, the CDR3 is TGTGCCAGCAGCCGGACTTGGACCACTGAAGCTTTCTTT. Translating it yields CASSRTWTTEAFF.

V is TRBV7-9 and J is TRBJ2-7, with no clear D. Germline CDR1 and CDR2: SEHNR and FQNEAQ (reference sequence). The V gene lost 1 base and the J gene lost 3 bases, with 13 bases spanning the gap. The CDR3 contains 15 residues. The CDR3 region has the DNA TGTGCCAGCAGCTTAGACTCGAGGACCCTCTACGAGCAGTACTTC. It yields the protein CASSLDSRTLYEQYF.

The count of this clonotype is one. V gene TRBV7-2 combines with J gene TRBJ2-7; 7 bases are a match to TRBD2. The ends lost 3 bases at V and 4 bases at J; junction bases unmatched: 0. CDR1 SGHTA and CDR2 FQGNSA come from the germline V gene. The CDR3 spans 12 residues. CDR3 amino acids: CASSFSGYEQYF. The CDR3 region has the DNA TGTGCCAGCAGCTTTAGCGGGTACGAGCAGTACTTC.

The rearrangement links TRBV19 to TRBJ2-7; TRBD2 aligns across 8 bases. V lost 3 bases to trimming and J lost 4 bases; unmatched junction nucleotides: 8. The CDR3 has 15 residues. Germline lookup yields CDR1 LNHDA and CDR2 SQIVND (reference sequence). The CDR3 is CASSITGTRFYEQYF. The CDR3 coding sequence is TGTGCCAGTAGTATCACCGGGACTAGATTTTACGAGCAGTACTTC.

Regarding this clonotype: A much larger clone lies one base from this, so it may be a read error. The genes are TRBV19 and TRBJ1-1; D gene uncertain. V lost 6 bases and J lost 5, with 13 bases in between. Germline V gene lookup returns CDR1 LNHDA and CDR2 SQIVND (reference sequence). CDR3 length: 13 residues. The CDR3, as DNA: TGTGCCAGTAGCTTAAACAAGGAGACTGAAGCTTTCTTT. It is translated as CASSLNKETEAFF. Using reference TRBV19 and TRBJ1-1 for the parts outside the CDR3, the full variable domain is DGGITQSPKYLFRKEGQNVTLSCEQNLNHDAMYWYRQDPGQGLRLIYYSQIVNDFQKGDIAEGYSVSREKKESFPLTVTSAQKNPTAFYLCASSLNKETEAFFGQGTRLTVV.

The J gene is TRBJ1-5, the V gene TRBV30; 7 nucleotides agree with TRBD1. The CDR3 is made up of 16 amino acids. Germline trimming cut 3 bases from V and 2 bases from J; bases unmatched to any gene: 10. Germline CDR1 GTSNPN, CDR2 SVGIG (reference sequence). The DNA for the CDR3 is TGTGCCTGGAGCGACAGGGAATGGTATGGCAATCAGCCCCAGCATTTT. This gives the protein CAWSDREWYGNQPQHF.

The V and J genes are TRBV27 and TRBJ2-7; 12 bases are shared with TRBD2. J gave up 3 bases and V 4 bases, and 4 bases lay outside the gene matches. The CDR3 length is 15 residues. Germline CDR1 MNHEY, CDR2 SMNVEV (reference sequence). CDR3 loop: CASSSLLAGGYEQYF. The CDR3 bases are TGTGCCAGCAGTTCTTTACTAGCGGGAGGCTACGAGCAGTACTTC.